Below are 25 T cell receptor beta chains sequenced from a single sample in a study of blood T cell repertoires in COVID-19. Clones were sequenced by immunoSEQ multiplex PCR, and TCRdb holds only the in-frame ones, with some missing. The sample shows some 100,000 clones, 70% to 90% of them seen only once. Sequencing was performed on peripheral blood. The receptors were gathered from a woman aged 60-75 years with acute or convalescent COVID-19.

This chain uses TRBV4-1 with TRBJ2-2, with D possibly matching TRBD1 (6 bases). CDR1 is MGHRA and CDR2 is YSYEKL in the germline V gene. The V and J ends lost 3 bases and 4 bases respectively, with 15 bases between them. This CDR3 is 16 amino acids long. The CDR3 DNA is TGCGCCAGCAGCCAGGCCCAAAACAGGGCCACCGGGGAGCTGTTTTTT. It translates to CASSQAQNRATGELFF.

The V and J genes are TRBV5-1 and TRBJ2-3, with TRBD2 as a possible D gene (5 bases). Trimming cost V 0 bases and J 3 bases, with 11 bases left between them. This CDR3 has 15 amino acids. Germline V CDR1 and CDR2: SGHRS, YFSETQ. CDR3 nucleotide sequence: TGCGCCAGCAGCTTGGAGGCTAGCCGTACAGATACGCAGTATTTT. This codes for CASSLEASRTDTQYF.

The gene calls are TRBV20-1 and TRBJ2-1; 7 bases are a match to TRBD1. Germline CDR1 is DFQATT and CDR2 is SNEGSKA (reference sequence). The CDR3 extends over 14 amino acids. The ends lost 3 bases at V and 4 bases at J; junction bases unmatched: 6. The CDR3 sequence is CSASKGAGYNEQFF. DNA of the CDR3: TGCAGTGCTAGTAAGGGGGCAGGTTACAATGAGCAGTTCTTC.

The CDR3 loop is CASTDGGPPGANVLTF. The CDR3 DNA is TGTGCCAGCACAGACGGAGGGCCCCCTGGGGCCAACGTCCTGACTTTC. The J gene is TRBJ2-6, the V gene TRBV28; D is perhaps TRBD2 (6 bases). Germline V gene lookup returns CDR1 MDHEN and CDR2 SYDVKM. The CDR3 is 16 residues long. The germline V and J ends were trimmed by 7 bases and 2 bases, with 15 bases remaining between them.

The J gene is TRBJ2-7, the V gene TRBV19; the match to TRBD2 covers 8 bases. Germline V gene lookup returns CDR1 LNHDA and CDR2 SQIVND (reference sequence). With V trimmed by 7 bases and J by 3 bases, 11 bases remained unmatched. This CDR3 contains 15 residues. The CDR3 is CASTLSAGGFYEQYF. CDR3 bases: TGTGCCAGTACCCTCTCCGCGGGAGGTTTCTACGAGCAGTACTTC.

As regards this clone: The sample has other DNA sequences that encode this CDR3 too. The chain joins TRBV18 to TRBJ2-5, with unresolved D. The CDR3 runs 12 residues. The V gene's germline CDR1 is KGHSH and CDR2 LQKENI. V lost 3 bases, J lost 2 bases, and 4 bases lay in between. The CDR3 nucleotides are TGTGCCAGCTCACCGGAGCAAGAGACCCAGTACTTC. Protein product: CASSPEQETQYF.

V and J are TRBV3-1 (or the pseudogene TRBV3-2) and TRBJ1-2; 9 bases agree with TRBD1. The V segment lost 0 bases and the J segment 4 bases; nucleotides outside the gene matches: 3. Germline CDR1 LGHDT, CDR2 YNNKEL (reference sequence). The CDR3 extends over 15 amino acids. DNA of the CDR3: TGTGCCAGCAGCCAAGAAACAGGGGGCGGCTATGGCTACACCTTC. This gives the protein CASSQETGGGYGYTF.

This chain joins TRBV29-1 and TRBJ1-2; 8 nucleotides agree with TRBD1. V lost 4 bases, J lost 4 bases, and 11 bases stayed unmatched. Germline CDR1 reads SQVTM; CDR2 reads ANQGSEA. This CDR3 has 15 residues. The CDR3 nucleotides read TGCAGCGTTGGGATGGTCGCAGGGGGCGGCTATGGCTACACCTTC. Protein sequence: CSVGMVAGGGYGYTF.

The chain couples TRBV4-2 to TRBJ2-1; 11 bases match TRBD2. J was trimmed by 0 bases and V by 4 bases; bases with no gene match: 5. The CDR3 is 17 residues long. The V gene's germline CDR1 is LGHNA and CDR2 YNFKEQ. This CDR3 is CASSPPGLAASYNEQFF. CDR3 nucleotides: TGTGCCAGCAGCCCTCCGGGACTAGCGGCCTCCTACAATGAGCAGTTCTTC.

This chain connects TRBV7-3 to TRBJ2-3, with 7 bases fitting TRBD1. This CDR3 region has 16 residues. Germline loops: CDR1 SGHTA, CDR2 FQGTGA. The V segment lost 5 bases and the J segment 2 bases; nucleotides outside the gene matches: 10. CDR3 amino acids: CASSQNPGQNTDTQYF. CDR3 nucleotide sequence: TGTGCCAGCAGCCAGAACCCGGGACAGAACACAGATACGCAGTATTTT.

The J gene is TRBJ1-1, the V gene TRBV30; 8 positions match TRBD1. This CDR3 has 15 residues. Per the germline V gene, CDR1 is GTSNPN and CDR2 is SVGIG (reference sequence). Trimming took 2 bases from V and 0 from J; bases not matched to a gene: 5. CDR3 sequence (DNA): TGTGCCTGGAGTCGAGGGACAGGACTGAACACTGAAGCTTTCTTT. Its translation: CAWSRGTGLNTEAFF.

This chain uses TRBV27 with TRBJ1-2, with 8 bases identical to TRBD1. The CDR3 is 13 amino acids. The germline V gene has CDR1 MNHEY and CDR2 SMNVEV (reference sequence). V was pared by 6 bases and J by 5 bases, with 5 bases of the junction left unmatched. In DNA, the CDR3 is TGTGCCAGCAGACCACAGGGGGAGTATGGCTACACCTTC. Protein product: CASRPQGEYGYTF.

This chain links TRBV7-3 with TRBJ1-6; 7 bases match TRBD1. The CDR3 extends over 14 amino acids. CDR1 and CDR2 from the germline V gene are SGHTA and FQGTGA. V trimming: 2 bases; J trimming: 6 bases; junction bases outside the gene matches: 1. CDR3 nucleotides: TGTGCCAGCAGCTTAGGGACAGCTAATTCACCCCTCCACTTT. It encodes CASSLGTANSPLHF.

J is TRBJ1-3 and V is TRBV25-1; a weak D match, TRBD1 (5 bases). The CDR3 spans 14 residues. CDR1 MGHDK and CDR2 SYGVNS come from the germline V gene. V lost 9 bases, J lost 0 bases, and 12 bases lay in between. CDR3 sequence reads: CASRDRYSGNTIYF. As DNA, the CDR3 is TGTGCCAGTAGAGACAGATACTCTGGAAACACCATATATTTT.

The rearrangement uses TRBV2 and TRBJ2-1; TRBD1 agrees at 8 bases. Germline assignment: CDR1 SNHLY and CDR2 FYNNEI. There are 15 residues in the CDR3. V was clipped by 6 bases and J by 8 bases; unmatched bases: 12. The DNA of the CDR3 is TGTGCCAGCAGGCCGGGACAGGTGGGGGTCGATGAGCAGTTCTTC. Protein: CASRPGQVGVDEQFF.

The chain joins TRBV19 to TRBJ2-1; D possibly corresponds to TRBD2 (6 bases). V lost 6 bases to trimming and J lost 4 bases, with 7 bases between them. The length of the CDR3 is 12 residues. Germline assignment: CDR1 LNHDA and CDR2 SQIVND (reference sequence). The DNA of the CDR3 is TGTGCCAGTAGCGGGGGTTACAATGAGCAGTTCTTC. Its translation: CASSGGYNEQFF.

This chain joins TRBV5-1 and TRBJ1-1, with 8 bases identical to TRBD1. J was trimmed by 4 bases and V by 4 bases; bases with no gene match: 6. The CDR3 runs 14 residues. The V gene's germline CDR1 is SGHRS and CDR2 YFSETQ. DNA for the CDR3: TGCGCCAGCAGCAGTCAGGGGGCGTCCACTGAAGCTTTCTTT. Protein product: CASSSQGASTEAFF.

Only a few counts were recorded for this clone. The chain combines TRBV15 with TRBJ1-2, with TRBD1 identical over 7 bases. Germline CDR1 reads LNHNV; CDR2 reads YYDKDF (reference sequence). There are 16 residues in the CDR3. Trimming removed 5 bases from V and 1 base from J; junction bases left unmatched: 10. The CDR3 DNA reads TGTGCCACCAGCGGCCGGACAGGAAACTTTAACTATGGCTACACCTTC. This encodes CATSGRTGNFNYGYTF.

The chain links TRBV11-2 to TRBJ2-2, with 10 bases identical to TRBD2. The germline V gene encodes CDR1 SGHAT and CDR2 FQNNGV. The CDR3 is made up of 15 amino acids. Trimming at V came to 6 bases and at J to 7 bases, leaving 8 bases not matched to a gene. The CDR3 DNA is TGTGCCAGCAGACCCAGCGGGAGGGCCGACGGGGAGCTGTTTTTT. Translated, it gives CASRPSGRADGELFF.

Written as DNA, the CDR3 is TGTGCCAGCAGCTTAGGGGGGGACGGCTACGAGCAGTACGTC. It yields the protein CASSLGGDGYEQYV. The chain uses TRBV7-8 and TRBJ2-7; perhaps TRBD2 as D (6 bases). The CDR3 is 14 residues long. Trimming left V 1 base short and J 3 bases short, with 10 bases between. The germline gives CDR1 SGHVS, CDR2 FQNEAQ.

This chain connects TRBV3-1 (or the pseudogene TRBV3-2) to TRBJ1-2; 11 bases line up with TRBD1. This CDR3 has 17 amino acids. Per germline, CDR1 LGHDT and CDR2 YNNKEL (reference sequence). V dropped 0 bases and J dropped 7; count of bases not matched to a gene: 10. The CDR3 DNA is TGTGCCAGCAGCCAAGAATATACGGACAGGGGGCTTGGTGGCTACACCTTC. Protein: CASSQEYTDRGLGGYTF.

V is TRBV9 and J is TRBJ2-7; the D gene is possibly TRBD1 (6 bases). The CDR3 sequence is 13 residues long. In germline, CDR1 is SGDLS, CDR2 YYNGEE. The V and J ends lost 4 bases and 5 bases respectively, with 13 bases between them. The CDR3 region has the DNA TGTGCCAGCAGCAGCTCAGGGGCCCACGAGCAGTACTTC. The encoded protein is CASSSSGAHEQYF. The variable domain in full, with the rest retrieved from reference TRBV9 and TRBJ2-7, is DSGVTQTPKHLITATGQRVTLRCSPRSGDLSVYWYQQSLDQGLQFLIQYYNGEERAKGNILERFSAQQFPDLHSELNLSSLELGDSALYFCASSSSGAHEQYFGPGTRLTVT.

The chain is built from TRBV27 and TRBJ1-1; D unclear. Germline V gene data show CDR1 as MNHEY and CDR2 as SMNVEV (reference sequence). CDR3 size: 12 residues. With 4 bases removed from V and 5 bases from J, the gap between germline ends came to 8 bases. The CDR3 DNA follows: TGTGCCAGCAGTTCGCCCGGGACTGAAGCTTTCTTT. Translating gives CASSSPGTEAFF.

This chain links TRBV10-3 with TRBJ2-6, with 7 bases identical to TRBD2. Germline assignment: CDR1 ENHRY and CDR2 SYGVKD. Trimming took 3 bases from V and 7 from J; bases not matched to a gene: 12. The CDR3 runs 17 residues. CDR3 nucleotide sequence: TGTGCCATCAGTGACACAGCGGGGACCGAGTTAGCCAACGTCCTGACTTTC. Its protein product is CAISDTAGTELANVLTF.

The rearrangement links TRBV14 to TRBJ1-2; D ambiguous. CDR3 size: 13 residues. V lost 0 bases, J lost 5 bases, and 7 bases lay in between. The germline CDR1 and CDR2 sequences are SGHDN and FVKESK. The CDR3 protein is CASSQDAGYGYTF. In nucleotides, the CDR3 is TGTGCCAGCAGCCAAGACGCGGGGTATGGCTACACCTTC.